The next 32 T cell receptor beta chains were all read from a single sample in a study of blood T cell repertoires in COVID-19. Repertoires were generated with immunoSEQ multiplex PCR, while TCRdb's copy carries only in-frame clones and drops some. This sample yields about 110,000 clones, of which roughly 90% are seen a single time; 4.5% to 6% belongs to the top ten. The sequencing sample was made of peripheral blood. These receptors were collected from a man aged 40-50 years with active or convalescent COVID-19.

This chain connects TRBV28 to TRBJ1-4, with a possible D match to TRBD1 (5 bases). CDR1 and CDR2 from the germline V gene are MDHEN and SYDVKM. The CDR3 is made up of 14 amino acids. Trimming cost V 7 bases and J 7 bases, with 16 bases left between them. CDR3 sequence: CASIQSGGAEKLFF. CDR3 in DNA: TGTGCCAGCATCCAATCGGGGGGAGCTGAAAAACTGTTTTTT.

The chain employs TRBV24-1 and TRBJ1-2; D may be TRBD1 (5 bases). V was shortened by 7 bases and J by 1 base, with 12 bases between the two germline ends. The CDR3 is 14 residues long. The germline V gene has CDR1 KGHDR and CDR2 SFDVKD. Written as DNA, the CDR3 is TGTGCCACCAGATCTGGCGGGGGTAACTATGGCTACACCTTC. It specifies CATRSGGGNYGYTF.

The chain carries TRBV10-3 and TRBJ2-1, with D perhaps matching TRBD2 (7 bases). Trimming left V 4 bases short and J 2 bases short, with 12 bases between. CDR1 ENHRY and CDR2 SYGVKD come from the germline V gene. The CDR3 length is 15 residues. CDR3 region: CAISGREGAYNEQFF. The CDR3 DNA reads TGTGCCATCAGTGGGAGGGAGGGGGCCTACAATGAGCAGTTCTTC.

The chain links TRBV5-1 to TRBJ1-1; weak D call: TRBD1 (6 bases). The CDR3 contains 11 residues. The V gene's germline CDR1 is SGHRS and CDR2 YFSETQ. Trimming left V 3 bases short and J 11 bases short, with 11 bases between. CDR3 amino acids: CASSSQGSAFF. The CDR3 bases are TGCGCCAGCAGCTCACAGGGATCGGCTTTCTTT.

The chain employs TRBV25-1 and TRBJ1-2; no clear D gene. Germline values: CDR1 MGHDK, CDR2 SYGVNS. Trimming took off 5 bases at V and 8 bases at J, with 12 bases between the two ends. This CDR3 spans 12 amino acids. The CDR3: CASSLGPGGYTF. CDR3 DNA sequence: TGTGCCAGCAGTCTCGGACCGGGAGGCTACACCTTC.

The chain carries TRBV5-4 and TRBJ1-1; D call uncertain. V was pared by 4 bases and J by 4 bases, with 17 bases between. Germline V gene sequence: CDR1 SGHNT, CDR2 YYREEE (reference sequence). The CDR3 length is 15 residues. This CDR3 is CASSPPGNPATEAFF. The CDR3 region has the DNA TGTGCCAGCAGCCCCCCGGGGAATCCCGCCACTGAAGCTTTCTTT.

The table lists this clone with a count of one. Other DNA sequences from this sample encode an identical CDR3 as well. The genes are TRBV12-3 or TRBV12-4 and TRBJ2-5; 7 bases are shared with TRBD1. Trimming cost V 6 bases and J 2 bases; bases outside gene matches: 3. The CDR3 length is 13 residues. In DNA, the CDR3 is TGTGCCAGCAGGGACAGGAATCAAGAGACCCAGTACTTC. Translated: CASRDRNQETQYF.

The V and J genes are TRBV11-2 and TRBJ2-1, with 7 nucleotides matching TRBD2. Germline CDR1 SGHAT, CDR2 FQNNGV. The CDR3 has 15 residues. After removal of 5 bases from V and 1 base from J, the junction contained 5 bases not matched to a gene. The CDR3 DNA reads as TGTGCCAGCAGCCCCCGGGGGGAGTCCTACAATGAGCAGTTCTTC. Amino acid sequence: CASSPRGESYNEQFF. Looking up the rest from reference TRBV11-2 and TRBJ2-1 gives the full variable domain: EAGVAQSPRYKIIEKRQSVAFWCNPISGHATLYWYQQILGQGPKLLIQFQNNGVVDDSQLPKDRFSAERLKGVDSTLKIQPAKLEDSAVYLCASSPRGESYNEQFFGPGTRLTVL.

Note on this clone: This same CDR3 is encoded by further DNA sequences in the sample. The chain uses TRBV6-2 or TRBV6-3 and TRBJ2-7; D is ambiguous. Per germline, CDR1 MNHEY and CDR2 SVGEGT. The length of the CDR3 is 11 residues. V was cut by 6 bases and J by 3 bases, with 6 bases left in between. The CDR3 DNA sequence: TGTGCCAGCAGCCCTCTCTACGAGCAGTACTTC. It encodes CASSPLYEQYF.

The V gene is TRBV7-2, the J gene TRBJ2-5; 9 bases are a match to TRBD2. Trimming cost V 5 bases and J 5 bases; bases outside gene matches: 15. Germline-derived CDR1 and CDR2 are SGHTA and FQGNSA. The CDR3 length is 17 residues. The CDR3 nucleotides are TGTGCCAGCAGCCCTCGTCGGGGCGGGAGGGCGGTTGAGACCCAGTACTTC. The encoded protein is CASSPRRGGRAVETQYF.

The chain employs TRBV7-9 and TRBJ1-1, with D tentatively TRBD1 (6 bases). The CDR3 length is 14 residues. The V end lost 4 bases, the J end lost 3 bases, and 12 bases lay between the germline ends. Germline values: CDR1 SEHNR, CDR2 FQNEAQ (reference sequence). CDR3 in DNA: TGTGCCAGCAGCTCAAAAGGGGGATACACTGAAGCTTTCTTT. Protein product: CASSSKGGYTEAFF.

The chain carries TRBV15 and TRBJ2-1; tentatively, D is TRBD2 (5 bases). The CDR3 totals 14 residues. V lost 0 bases and J lost 9, with 12 bases in between. The germline CDR1 and CDR2 sequences are LNHNV and YYDKDF (reference sequence). Written as DNA, the CDR3 is TGTGCCACCAGCAGAGATGGACCTCGGGGTGAGCAGTTCTTC. Amino acid sequence: CATSRDGPRGEQFF.

The rearrangement uses TRBV5-1 and TRBJ2-1; 8 bases line up with TRBD2. The CDR3 totals 17 residues. The V gene end was trimmed by 5 bases and the J gene end by 4 bases; junction bases not matched to a gene: 14. CDR1 and CDR2 (germline): SGHRS, YFSETQ. This CDR3 reads CASSNSPVGLVYNEQFF. CDR3 sequence (DNA): TGCGCCAGCAGTAATTCGCCGGTGGGACTAGTATACAATGAGCAGTTCTTC.

The rearrangement uses TRBV4-3 and TRBJ1-5; 7 bases map to TRBD1. The J segment lost 7 bases and the V segment lost 0 bases, leaving 6 bases of the junction unmatched. CDR1 is LGHNA, CDR2 YSLEER, per germline. The CDR3 runs 15 residues. For the CDR3, the DNA is TGCGCCAGCAGCCAAGATCGGACAGGTGGACAGCCCCAGCATTTT. It is translated as CASSQDRTGGQPQHF.

The chain has TRBV6-4 and TRBJ1-1; TRBD1 agrees at 8 bases. Losses at the gene ends were 6 bases for V and 4 bases for J; bases not matched to a gene: 7. The germline CDR1 and CDR2 sequences are MRHNA and SNTAGT. This CDR3 region has 14 residues. CDR3 sequence (DNA): TGTGCCAGCAGCACGACAGGGGAGGGCACTGAAGCTTTCTTT. This gives the protein CASSTTGEGTEAFF.

In this sample, this clone turned up once. The chain is built from TRBV7-4 and TRBJ1-1, with 12 nucleotides matching TRBD1. Germline lookup yields CDR1 SGHVT and CDR2 SQSDAQ. This CDR3 spans 19 amino acids. V shed 5 bases and J 1 base; nucleotides not matched to a gene: 14. CDR3 coding DNA: TGTGCCAGCAGCGCCGGGACAGGGGGCCCACGAGAGTGGAACACTGAAGCTTTCTTT. Protein sequence: CASSAGTGGPREWNTEAFF. The full variable domain, its missing parts supplied by reference TRBV7-4 and TRBJ1-1, is GAGVSQSPRYKVAKRGRDVALRCDSISGHVTLYWYRQTLGQGSEVLTYSQSDAQRDKSGRPSGRFSAERPERSVSTLKIQRTEQGDSAVYLCASSAGTGGPREWNTEAFFGQGTRLTVV.

This chain uses TRBV9 with TRBJ1-3; D uncertain. Trimming removed 4 bases from V and 4 bases from J, with 9 bases in between. The CDR3 covers 13 residues. Germline V gives CDR1 SGDLS, CDR2 YYNGEE. CDR3 DNA: TGTGCCAGCAGCCCCCACACAGGAAACACCATATATTTT. It encodes CASSPHTGNTIYF. Full variable domain (rest looked up from reference TRBV9 and TRBJ1-3): DSGVTQTPKHLITATGQRVTLRCSPRSGDLSVYWYQQSLDQGLQFLIQYYNGEERAKGNILERFSAQQFPDLHSELNLSSLELGDSALYFCASSPHTGNTIYFGEGSWLTVV.

This chain links TRBV5-1 with TRBJ2-7, with 7 nucleotides matching TRBD1. The CDR3 covers 14 residues. CDR1 is SGHRS and CDR2 is YFSETQ in the germline V gene. The trim removed 3 bases at V and 2 bases at J, leaving 5 bases unmatched. DNA of the CDR3: TGCGCCAGCAGCTCGCCGGGACAGACCTACGAGCAGTACTTC. It yields the protein CASSSPGQTYEQYF. Variable domain in full (rest from reference TRBV5-1 and TRBJ2-7): KAGVTQTPRYLIKTRGQQVTLSCSPISGHRSVSWYQQTPGQGLQFLFEYFSETQRNKGNFPGRFSGRQFSNSRSEMNVSTLELGDSALYLCASSSPGQTYEQYFGPGTRLTVT.

The rearrangement uses TRBV7-3 and TRBJ2-1; D not resolved. The CDR3 extends over 15 amino acids. V lost 1 base and J 4 bases, leaving 11 bases between the germline ends. The germline V gene has CDR1 SGHTA and CDR2 FQGTGA. CDR3 amino acids: CASSLSYVAYNEQFF. The CDR3 DNA follows: TGTGCCAGCAGCTTAAGCTACGTCGCTTACAATGAGCAGTTCTTC.

CDR3 residues: CASSRGQGESYGGYNEQFF. As DNA, the CDR3 is TGCGCCAGCAGCAGGGGACAGGGAGAAAGCTACGGAGGGTACAATGAGCAGTTCTTC. V and J are TRBV5-1 and TRBJ2-1; 9 bases agree with TRBD1. V lost 4 bases and J lost 4; bases outside the gene matches: 18. The CDR3 runs to 19 residues. Germline CDR1 and CDR2: SGHRS and YFSETQ.

This sequence joins TRBV14 and TRBJ1-1; possible D gene TRBD1, 5 bases. This CDR3 contains 17 residues. V gave up 2 bases and J gave up 1 base, with 17 bases separating them. Germline CDR1 is SGHDN and CDR2 is FVKESK. CDR3: CASSQRGGDGSNTEAFF. CDR3 in DNA: TGTGCCAGCAGCCAACGGGGGGGTGATGGATCGAACACTGAAGCTTTCTTT.

The rearrangement uses TRBV7-9 and TRBJ2-7; a possible D gene is TRBD2 (6 bases). The germline V and J ends were trimmed by 8 bases and 6 bases, with 20 bases remaining between them. CDR3 length equals 14 residues. Germline-derived CDR1 and CDR2 are SEHNR and FQNEAQ (reference sequence). The CDR3, as DNA: TGTGCCAGCGGTATAGAGCTGGTGGGGGGCGAGCAGTACTTC. Translating it yields CASGIELVGGEQYF.

The rearrangement joins TRBV30 to TRBJ1-2, with D unclear. This CDR3 comprises 13 residues. Germline V CDR1 and CDR2: GTSNPN, SVGIG (reference sequence). Trimming cost V 3 bases and J 6 bases, with 14 bases left between them. CDR3 region: CAWSVQELDGYTF. The CDR3 coding sequence is TGTGCCTGGAGCGTGCAGGAACTTGATGGCTACACCTTC. Using reference TRBV30 and TRBJ1-2 for the parts outside the CDR3, the full variable domain is SQTIHQWPATLVQPVGSPLSLECTVEGTSNPNLYWYRQAAGRGLQLLFYSVGIGQISSEVPQNLSASRPQDRQFILSSKKLLLSDSGFYLCAWSVQELDGYTFGSGTRLTVV.

CDR3 nucleotides: TGTGCCAGCAGCCGACAGGGAATCTACGAGCAGTACTTC. It yields the protein CASSRQGIYEQYF. The J gene is TRBJ2-7, the V gene TRBV5-6; 7 positions agree with TRBD1. V gave up 4 bases and J gave up 3 bases; unmatched junction bases: 4. Germline CDR1 and CDR2: SGHDT and YYEEEE. The CDR3 contains 13 residues.

This clone came up a few times. The V call is TRBV7-8, the J call TRBJ1-5; 9 nucleotides line up with TRBD1. V was pared by 6 bases and J by 4 bases, with 7 bases of the junction left unmatched. CDR1 SGHVS and CDR2 FQNEAQ come from the germline V gene. The CDR3 spans 15 residues. CDR3 loop: CASRTSGTGNQPQHF. The CDR3 coding sequence is TGTGCCAGCAGGACGTCCGGGACAGGGAATCAGCCCCAGCATTTT.

V gene TRBV21-1 combines with J gene TRBJ1-5. TRBV21-1 constitutes a pseudogene. The CDR3 spans 15 residues. The CDR3 nucleotides read TGTGCCAGCAGCAAAGGGGGGGAGGGCAATCAGCCCCAGCATTTT. It is translated as CASSKGGEGNQPQHF.

The chain recombines TRBV29-1 with TRBJ2-2, with 7 bases that match TRBD1. V shed 5 bases and J 4 bases; nucleotides not matched to a gene: 7. This CDR3 contains 14 residues. CDR1 SQVTM and CDR2 ANQGSEA come from the germline V gene. The CDR3 nucleotides read TGCAGCGTTCGAATCGGGACAGTCACCGGGGAGCTGTTTTTT. Encoded protein: CSVRIGTVTGELFF.

The chain employs TRBV9 and TRBJ2-7; D might be TRBD1 (5 bases). V lost 0 bases and J lost 0, with 7 bases in between. The germline CDR1 and CDR2 sequences are SGDLS and YYNGEE. This CDR3 is 14 amino acids long. CDR3 sequence: CASSVGQSSYEQYF. DNA for the CDR3: TGTGCCAGCAGCGTAGGACAGAGCTCCTACGAGCAGTACTTC.

The chain carries TRBV5-8 and TRBJ1-5, with no clear D. The CDR3 spans 12 residues. V gave up 1 base and J gave up 11 bases, with 10 bases separating them. Germline CDR1 reads SGHTS; CDR2 reads YDEGEE. The CDR3 loop reads CASSLPPRAQHF. CDR3 in DNA: TGTGCCAGCAGCTTGCCCCCTCGAGCCCAGCATTTT.

The V call is TRBV19, the J call TRBJ1-6, with TRBD1 matching over 9 bases. J was trimmed by 10 bases and V by 5 bases; bases with no gene match: 9. The CDR3 totals 15 residues. Germline CDR1 and CDR2: LNHDA and SQIVND (reference sequence). CDR3: CASSLLRDRDSPLHF. In DNA, the CDR3 is TGTGCCAGTAGTTTACTCCGGGACAGGGACTCACCCCTCCACTTT. The full variable domain, its missing parts supplied by reference TRBV19 and TRBJ1-6, is DGGITQSPKYLFRKEGQNVTLSCEQNLNHDAMYWYRQDPGQGLRLIYYSQIVNDFQKGDIAEGYSVSREKKESFPLTVTSAQKNPTAFYLCASSLLRDRDSPLHFGNGTRLTVT.

This chain joins TRBV20-1 and TRBJ2-5; TRBD1 matches 7 bases. CDR3 length: 11 amino acids. In germline, CDR1 is DFQATT, CDR2 SNEGSKA (reference sequence). The ends lost 5 bases at V and 4 bases at J; junction bases unmatched: 1. The CDR3 protein is CSAYRGETQYF. CDR3 coding DNA: TGCAGTGCTTACAGGGGAGAGACCCAGTACTTC.

The J gene is TRBJ1-2, the V gene TRBV28, with 9 bases matching TRBD1. This CDR3 comprises 15 residues. V was pared by 5 bases and J by 4 bases, with 8 bases of the junction left unmatched. Per germline, CDR1 MDHEN and CDR2 SYDVKM. The CDR3 loop is CASSPGQGWGYGYTF. The CDR3 nucleotides are TGTGCCAGCAGTCCAGGACAGGGGTGGGGCTATGGCTACACCTTC.